The rows below give T cell receptor beta chains drawn from one sample of a study of blood T cells in healthy people across ages. TCRdb re-called the 5' RACE reads with MiXCR, one entry per CDR3 protein. This sample has fewer than 950,000 distinct CDR3 sequences, with around 34% found just once. The sample was blood. Receptors originate from a man aged 18 to 30 in good health. Both conserved end residues are part of each CDR3. The order of the fields is J gene, D gene, clone size, V gene, CDR3 protein, CDR3 DNA. The D gene is left open where the match is weak. A clone size is listed for some rows: how often the clone was seen (once, few, many), or a class if it is expanded.

J gene: TRBJ1-2; D gene: NA; clone size: many; V gene: TRBV6-5; CDR3 protein: CASSYRTASNYGYTF; CDR3 DNA: TGTGCCAGCAGTTACCGGACGGCCTCGAACTATGGCTACACCTTC
J gene: TRBJ2-4; D gene: NA; clone size: NA; V gene: TRBV7-8; CDR3 protein: CASMGGVGAKNIQYF; CDR3 DNA: TGTGCCAGCATGGGGGGAGTCGGAGCCAAAAACATTCAGTACTTC
J gene: TRBJ2-5; D gene: TRBD2; clone size: few; V gene: TRBV4-1; CDR3 protein: CASSQVPGGLEAQYF; CDR3 DNA: TGCGCCAGCAGCCAAGTCCCGGGGGGTCTAGAGGCCCAGTACTTC
J gene: TRBJ2-1; D gene: NA; clone size: once; V gene: TRBV28; CDR3 protein: CATVLGYNEQFF; CDR3 DNA: TGTGCCACCGTTTTAGGGTACAATGAGCAGTTCTTC
J gene: TRBJ2-7; D gene: NA; clone size: NA; V gene: TRBV18; CDR3 protein: CASSLYTGEQYF; CDR3 DNA: TGTGCCAGCTCACTGTATACGGGGGAGCAGTACTTC
J gene: TRBJ2-7; D gene: NA; clone size: NA; V gene: TRBV7-2; CDR3 protein: CASSLGAARERGVRSYEQYF; CDR3 DNA: TGTGCCAGCAGCTTAGGCGCGGCGAGAGAGAGAGGGGTTAGATCCTACGAGCAGTACTTC
J gene: TRBJ2-1; D gene: TRBD2; clone size: NA; V gene: TRBV4-3; CDR3 protein: CASSQDGERGGDYNEQFF; CDR3 DNA: TGCGCCAGCAGCCAAGATGGGGAGCGGGGGGGCGACTACAATGAGCAGTTCTTC
J gene: TRBJ2-4; D gene: TRBD1; clone size: many; V gene: TRBV12-3/TRBV12-4; CDR3 protein: CASSPGGTGNIQYF; CDR3 DNA: TGTGCCAGCAGCCCAGGTGGGACAGGGAACATTCAGTACTTC
J gene: TRBJ1-6; D gene: TRBD1; clone size: few; V gene: TRBV7-2; CDR3 protein: CASNTGGFAYNSPLHF; CDR3 DNA: TGTGCCAGTAACACAGGGGGCTTCGCCTATAATTCACCCCTCCACTTT
J gene: TRBJ1-1; D gene: TRBD1; clone size: NA; V gene: TRBV11-3; CDR3 protein: CASSGGTGYTEAFF; CDR3 DNA: TGTGCCAGCAGCGGGGGGACAGGATACACTGAAGCTTTCTTT
J gene: TRBJ2-5; D gene: NA; clone size: few; V gene: TRBV5-1; CDR3 protein: CASSFEEQETQYF; CDR3 DNA: TGCGCCAGCAGCTTTGAAGAACAAGAGACCCAGTACTTC
J gene: TRBJ2-1; D gene: TRBD1; clone size: many; V gene: TRBV7-9; CDR3 protein: CASSPDRGRYNEQFF; CDR3 DNA: TGTGCCAGCAGCCCAGACAGGGGACGGTACAATGAGCAGTTCTTC
J gene: TRBJ1-6; D gene: NA; clone size: NA; V gene: TRBV7-2; CDR3 protein: CASSADRDSPLHF; CDR3 DNA: TGTGCCAGCAGCGCCGATAGGGATTCACCCCTCCACTTT
J gene: TRBJ2-3; D gene: TRBD1; clone size: NA; V gene: TRBV27; CDR3 protein: CASAPGQGRTDTQYF; CDR3 DNA: TGTGCCAGCGCTCCGGGACAGGGACGCACAGATACGCAGTATTTT
J gene: TRBJ1-5; D gene: NA; clone size: NA; V gene: TRBV20-1; CDR3 protein: CSAREARRGIPGPQHF; CDR3 DNA: TGCAGTGCTAGAGAAGCCCGAAGGGGAATCCCGGGGCCCCAGCATTTT
J gene: TRBJ2-3; D gene: TRBD2; clone size: NA; V gene: TRBV10-3; CDR3 protein: CAISEGLAPSTDTQYF; CDR3 DNA: TGTGCCATCAGTGAGGGACTAGCGCCTAGCACAGATACGCAGTATTTT
J gene: TRBJ2-1; D gene: NA; clone size: NA; V gene: TRBV14; CDR3 protein: CASSLGWNEQFF; CDR3 DNA: TGTGCCAGCAGCCTAGGATGGAATGAGCAGTTCTTC
J gene: TRBJ1-2; D gene: NA; clone size: few; V gene: TRBV7-2; CDR3 protein: CASSLAIRSYYGYTF; CDR3 DNA: TGTGCCAGCAGCTTAGCTATCCGGAGCTATTATGGCTACACCTTC
J gene: TRBJ1-6; D gene: NA; clone size: NA; V gene: TRBV20-1; CDR3 protein: CSAKQGYNSPLHF; CDR3 DNA: TGCAGTGCGAAACAGGGTTATAATTCACCCCTCCACTTT
J gene: TRBJ1-3; D gene: NA; clone size: NA; V gene: TRBV20-1; CDR3 protein: CSADPGGVGNTIYF; CDR3 DNA: TGCAGTGCTGATCCTGGAGGGGTAGGAAACACCATATATTTT
J gene: TRBJ2-2; D gene: NA; clone size: NA; V gene: TRBV20-1; CDR3 protein: CSARDTGTLNTGELFF; CDR3 DNA: TGCAGTGCTAGAGATACCGGGACATTGAACACCGGGGAGCTGTTTTTT
J gene: TRBJ2-7; D gene: NA; clone size: NA; V gene: TRBV10-2; CDR3 protein: CASSESQGPYEQYF; CDR3 DNA: TGCGCCAGCAGTGAGTCACAGGGACCCTACGAGCAGTACTTC
J gene: TRBJ2-3; D gene: NA; clone size: few; V gene: TRBV7-2; CDR3 protein: CASSLGGITDTQYF; CDR3 DNA: TGTGCCAGCAGCTTAGGAGGGATAACAGATACGCAGTATTTT
J gene: TRBJ2-7; D gene: NA; clone size: few; V gene: TRBV7-9; CDR3 protein: CASSLGSEGEQYF; CDR3 DNA: TGTGCCAGCAGCTTAGGGTCGGAGGGTGAGCAGTACTTC
J gene: TRBJ1-6; D gene: TRBD1; clone size: NA; V gene: TRBV20-1; CDR3 protein: CSAPGQASHNSPLHF; CDR3 DNA: TGCAGTGCTCCCGGACAGGCCTCCCATAATTCACCCCTCCACTTT
J gene: TRBJ1-3; D gene: TRBD1; clone size: NA; V gene: TRBV7-2; CDR3 protein: CASSLYPGTGSGNTIYF; CDR3 DNA: TGTGCCAGCAGCTTATACCCCGGGACAGGCTCTGGAAACACCATATATTTT
J gene: TRBJ2-7; D gene: TRBD1; clone size: NA; V gene: TRBV7-2; CDR3 protein: CASNPDRGADQYF; CDR3 DNA: TGTGCCAGCAACCCCGACAGGGGGGCTGACCAGTACTTC